Below, 20 T cell receptor beta chains from the same sample are listed, as sequenced in a study of blood T cell repertoires in COVID-19. The repertoire was sequenced with immunoSEQ multiplex PCR; TCRdb's copy has only in-frame clones and lacks some. The sample has a few hundred thousand clones, 80% to 90% seen once. The source material was peripheral blood. These receptors were collected from a woman between 50 and 59 years old with COVID-19, enrolled during active disease.

The V call is TRBV5-8, the J call TRBJ1-1; the D gene is possibly TRBD1 (6 bases). Trimming shortened V by 2 bases and J by 1 base, and 9 bases separated the two germline ends. The CDR3 runs 14 residues. Per the germline V gene, CDR1 is SGHTS and CDR2 is YDEGEE. The CDR3 nucleotides read TGTGCCAGCAGCTTTCCCAGGGGGAACACTGAAGCTTTCTTT. Translated: CASSFPRGNTEAFF.

This chain joins TRBV4-1 and TRBJ2-3, with D possibly matching TRBD2 (5 bases). Germline CDR1 reads MGHRA; CDR2 reads YSYEKL. V was clipped by 1 base and J by 8 bases, with 10 bases between them. This CDR3 has 13 amino acids. The CDR3 reads CASSQGTEVTQYF. CDR3 DNA: TGCGCCAGCAGCCAAGGTACGGAGGTTACGCAGTATTTT.

The CDR3 region has the DNA TGTGCCAGCAGCTTGGGGGGAGCCCCCAATGAGCAGTTCTTC. The encoded protein is CASSLGGAPNEQFF. The rearrangement joins TRBV5-6 to TRBJ2-1; possible D gene TRBD2, 5 bases. This CDR3 is built from 14 residues. Between the trimmed V and J ends, which lost 0 bases and 6 bases, there was a span of 10 bases. Germline CDR1 is SGHDT and CDR2 is YYEEEE. Using reference TRBV5-6 and TRBJ2-1 for the parts outside the CDR3, the full variable domain is DAGVTQSPTHLIKTRGQQVTLRCSPKSGHDTVSWYQQALGQGPQFIFQYYEEEERQRGNFPDRFSGHQFPNYSSELNVNALLLGDSALYLCASSLGGAPNEQFFGPGTRLTVL.

The CDR3 DNA reads as TGTGCCAGCAGTTTATCAGATCTGAGCAGGGGGTACTACGAGCAGTACTTC. Its protein is CASSLSDLSRGYYEQYF. The V and J genes are TRBV27 and TRBJ2-7; 7 nucleotides agree with TRBD1. J gave up 3 bases and V 0 bases, and 11 bases lay outside the gene matches. Germline V lookup: CDR1 MNHEY, CDR2 SMNVEV (reference sequence). The CDR3 loop spans 17 amino acids.

As concerns this clone: This may stem from a read error, because a much larger clone lies one nucleotide away. The rearrangement links TRBV27 to TRBJ2-5, with 9 bases lining up with TRBD2. Germline values: CDR1 MNHEY, CDR2 SMNVEV (reference sequence). The V and J ends lost 5 bases and 5 bases, in that order; junction bases with no gene match: 12. The CDR3 runs 16 residues. The CDR3 DNA sequence: TGTGCCAGCAGTATCTTGGGCGGGAGGGCCTGGGAGACCCAGTACTTC. Translation gives CASSILGGRAWETQYF.

The genes are TRBV5-1 and TRBJ1-2, with 9 bases lining up with TRBD1. The CDR3 sequence is 18 residues long. The V segment lost 4 bases and the J segment 3 bases; nucleotides outside the gene matches: 16. The germline gives CDR1 SGHRS, CDR2 YFSETQ. CDR3 coding DNA: TGCGCCAGCAGCGATCGTAGACAGGGGGTGGTGGTCCACTATGGCTACACCTTC. Protein product: CASSDRRQGVVVHYGYTF.

CDR3 DNA sequence: TGTGCCAGCAGCACTAGCGGGAGGGAGGAGACCCAGTACTTC. Residues: CASSTSGREETQYF. This chain joins TRBV7-9 and TRBJ2-5, with 13 bases aligning to TRBD2. CDR3 length: 14 amino acids. Germline V CDR1 and CDR2: SEHNR, FQNEAQ (reference sequence). Unmatched junction bases numbered 2, after V lost 5 bases and J lost 5 bases.

This chain joins TRBV7-9 and TRBJ1-2; maybe TRBD1 (6 bases). Trimming shortened V by 0 bases and J by 5 bases, and 7 bases separated the two germline ends. The germline V gene has CDR1 SEHNR and CDR2 FQNEAQ (reference sequence). There are 13 residues in the CDR3. CDR3 residues: CASSLAQGYGYTF. Here the CDR3 DNA reads TGTGCCAGCAGCTTAGCGCAGGGGTATGGCTACACCTTC.

The J gene is TRBJ1-5, the V gene TRBV9; 8 bases map to TRBD1. Germline V CDR1 and CDR2: SGDLS, YYNGEE. Unmatched junction bases numbered 14, after V lost 3 bases and J lost 0 bases. The CDR3 sequence is 19 residues long. The CDR3 spells CASSDYPPTGAYSNQPQHF. CDR3 nucleotides: TGTGCCAGCAGCGATTATCCCCCGACAGGGGCTTATAGCAATCAGCCCCAGCATTTT.

The chain employs TRBV11-2 and TRBJ1-5; D gene uncertain. Deletions cut 0 bases from V and 6 bases from J, with 9 bases between. Germline loops: CDR1 SGHAT, CDR2 FQNNGV. There are 14 residues in the CDR3. The CDR3 DNA follows: TGTGCCAGCAGCTTAGATCGTTCCGGTCAGCCCCAGCATTTT. As protein: CASSLDRSGQPQHF.

V gene TRBV5-6 combines with J gene TRBJ2-5; possibly TRBD1 for D (5 bases). V was shortened by 4 bases and J by 2 bases, with 18 bases between the two germline ends. The CDR3 has 16 residues. Germline V lookup: CDR1 SGHDT, CDR2 YYEEEE. The chain's CDR3 is CASSRAPTGRQETQYF. CDR3 DNA sequence: TGTGCCAGCAGCAGGGCCCCCACAGGACGGCAAGAGACCCAGTACTTC.

The chain combines TRBV24-1 with TRBJ2-1, with a tentative D call TRBD2 (6 bases). Trimming removed 6 bases from V and 8 bases from J, with 16 bases in between. This CDR3 is built from 14 residues. Germline values: CDR1 KGHDR, CDR2 SFDVKD. Written as DNA, the CDR3 is TGTGCCACCAGTCATCGGGACTTTGGGGATGAGCAGTTCTTC. Translated: CATSHRDFGDEQFF.

The rearrangement links TRBV12-5 to TRBJ2-2, with D perhaps TRBD1 (5 bases). CDR1 LGHNT and CDR2 FRNRAP come from the germline V gene. V was trimmed by 9 bases and J by 3 bases, leaving 11 bases between them. The CDR3 totals 13 residues. The CDR3 reads CASQGTYTGELFF. The DNA of the CDR3 is TGTGCTAGCCAGGGAACCTACACCGGGGAGCTGTTTTTT.

The chain joins TRBV4-3 to TRBJ2-7, with TRBD2 matching over 8 bases. V dropped 8 bases and J dropped 0; count of bases not matched to a gene: 6. The CDR3 covers 14 residues. The germline CDR1 and CDR2 sequences are LGHNA and YSLEER. CDR3 protein: CASAPTSGSYEQYF. The CDR3 bases are TGCGCCAGCGCACCTACTAGCGGCTCCTACGAGCAGTACTTC.

This rearrangement joins TRBV19 to TRBJ2-5, with 10 bases aligning to TRBD2. The V and J ends lost 8 bases and 5 bases, in that order; junction bases with no gene match: 11. Germline lookup yields CDR1 LNHDA and CDR2 SQIVND (reference sequence). The CDR3 contains 15 residues. The CDR3 reads CASSTASGSGETQYF. The CDR3 bases are TGTGCCAGTTCAACGGCTAGCGGGAGCGGGGAGACCCAGTACTTC.

A single count supports this clone. This chain connects TRBV6-5 to TRBJ1-1; no clear D gene. V lost 2 bases to trimming and J lost 0 bases, with 10 bases between them. Germline V gene sequence: CDR1 MNHEY, CDR2 SVGAGI. CDR3 size: 15 residues. The chain's CDR3 is CASSYAAVLNTEAFF. The CDR3 DNA reads TGTGCCAGCAGTTACGCAGCGGTTTTGAACACTGAAGCTTTCTTT.

The rearrangement uses TRBV1 and TRBJ1-5; the table's D call, TRBD1, has no DNA check behind it. TRBV1 is described as a pseudogene. The CDR3 length is 19 residues. The CDR3: CTSSQDRDRVWVGNQPQHF. The CDR3 DNA follows: TGCACCAGCAGCCAAGATCGGGACAGAGTTTGGGTGGGCAATCAGCCCCAGCATTTT.

In its sample, this clone was seen a few times. CDR3 nucleotide sequence: TGTGCCAGCAGTTACGACGGGAGGGAGCCCCAGCATTTT. It codes for CASSYDGREPQHF. The V call is TRBV6-5, the J call TRBJ1-5; no firm D call. This CDR3 is 13 amino acids long. Between the trimmed V and J ends, which lost 2 bases and 8 bases, there was a span of 10 bases. The germline V gene encodes CDR1 MNHEY and CDR2 SVGAGI.

The V and J genes are TRBV10-2 and TRBJ1-2; D is unclear. The CDR3 spans 13 residues. Germline assignment: CDR1 WSHSY and CDR2 SAAADI. Trimming left V 4 bases short and J 2 bases short, with 8 bases between. CDR3 DNA sequence: TGCGCCAGCAGTGCCGGCAGGAACTATGGCTACACCTTC. As protein: CASSAGRNYGYTF.

This chain joins TRBV9 and TRBJ2-1, with 7 bases fitting TRBD2. The CDR3 has 15 amino acids. Looked up from germline, CDR1 is SGDLS and CDR2 is YYNGEE. Trimming took 0 bases from V and 7 from J; bases not matched to a gene: 7. The CDR3 DNA follows: TGTGCCAGCAGCGTAGCTCTCCAGGGAGGGAATGAGCAGTTCTTC. It specifies CASSVALQGGNEQFF.